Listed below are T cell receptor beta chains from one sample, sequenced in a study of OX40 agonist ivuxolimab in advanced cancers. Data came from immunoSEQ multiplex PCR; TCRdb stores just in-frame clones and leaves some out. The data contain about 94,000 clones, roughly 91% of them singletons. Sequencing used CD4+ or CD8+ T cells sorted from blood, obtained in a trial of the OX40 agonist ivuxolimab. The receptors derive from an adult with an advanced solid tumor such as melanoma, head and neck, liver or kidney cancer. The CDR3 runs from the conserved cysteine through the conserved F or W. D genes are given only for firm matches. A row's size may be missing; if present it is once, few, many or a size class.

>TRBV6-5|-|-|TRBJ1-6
TGTGCCAGCAGTTACTCGGACGCAGCGGGCGCCTCACCCCTCCACTTT
CASSYSDAAGASPLHF
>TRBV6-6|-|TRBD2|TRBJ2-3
TGTGCCAGCACCGCTAGCGGGGGATACACAGATACGCAGTATTTT
CASTASGGYTDTQYF
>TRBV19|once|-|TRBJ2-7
TGTGCCAGTAGTATGAAGGTGGGATACGAGCAGTACTTC
CASSMKVGYEQYF
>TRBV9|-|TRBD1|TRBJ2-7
TGTGCCAGCAGCCGGGACAGAAGGGACTACGAGCAGTACTTC
CASSRDRRDYEQYF
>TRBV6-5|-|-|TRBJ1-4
TGTGCCAGCGCCCCCACGCCGAGCAATGAAAAACTGTTTTTT
CASAPTPSNEKLFF
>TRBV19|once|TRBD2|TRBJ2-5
TGTGCCAGTAGTATCACGTCGGGACTAGCGAGGCAAGAGACCCAGTACTTC
CASSITSGLARQETQYF
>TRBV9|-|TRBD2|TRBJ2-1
TGTGCCAGCAGCCCCTTTGGAGCGGGGGGGCAGGATGAGCAGTTCTTC
CASSPFGAGGQDEQFF
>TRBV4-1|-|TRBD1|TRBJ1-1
TGCGCCAGCAGCCCCACCCCCGGGACAGGGAAAAGGGAAGCTTTCTTT
CASSPTPGTGKREAFF
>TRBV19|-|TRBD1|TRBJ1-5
TGTGCCAGTACCCGGACAGGGGTTAGCAATCAGCCCCAGCATTTT
CASTRTGVSNQPQHF
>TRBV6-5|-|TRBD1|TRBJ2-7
TGTGCCAGCAGCCCCAGGGGGCCGGTAAACGAGCAGTACTTC
CASSPRGPVNEQYF
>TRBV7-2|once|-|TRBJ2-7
TGTGCCAGCAAGGAATATATAACTTACGAGCAGTACTTC
CASKEYITYEQYF
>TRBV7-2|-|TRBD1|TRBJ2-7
TGTGCCAGCAGCTCCACACCGGGACAGGGGTACTACGAGCAGTACTTC
CASSSTPGQGYYEQYF
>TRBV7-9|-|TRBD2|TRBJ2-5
TGTGCCAGCAGCTCCCCAGCGGGGCCCAGGGCCCAGTACTTC
CASSSPAGPRAQYF
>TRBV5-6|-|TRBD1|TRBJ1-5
TGTGCCAGCAGCCAGGGGACAGGTGATCAGCCCCAGCATTTT
CASSQGTGDQPQHF
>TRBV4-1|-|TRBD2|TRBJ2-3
TGCGCCAGCAGCCAGCCTAGCGGCCGCACAGATACGCAGTATTTT
CASSQPSGRTDTQYF
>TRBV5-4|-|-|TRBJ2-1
TGTGCCAGCAGCACCCCCACTGGGGGGCCAAATGAGCAGTTCTTC
CASSTPTGGPNEQFF
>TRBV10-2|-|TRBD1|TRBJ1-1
TGCGCCAGCAGACAAGTGGGACAGATTAGCAACACTGAAGCTTTCTTT
CASRQVGQISNTEAFF
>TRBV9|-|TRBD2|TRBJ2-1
TGTGCCAGCAGCGTGAGCGGGGGGGGATACAATGAGCAGTTCTTC
CASSVSGGGYNEQFF
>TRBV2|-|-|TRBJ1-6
TGTGCCAGCAGTGAATTTCCAGGAGGCTATAATTCACCCCTCCACTTT
CASSEFPGGYNSPLHF
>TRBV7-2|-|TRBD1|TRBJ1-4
TGTGCCAGTAGTCCCCGGGACAGGGGCTATAATGAAAAACTGTTTTTT
CASSPRDRGYNEKLFF
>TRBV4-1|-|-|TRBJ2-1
TGCGCCAGCAGCCAAGTGAATGAGCAGTTCTTC
CASSQVNEQFF
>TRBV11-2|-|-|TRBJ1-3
TGTGCCAGCAGCTTTCAGTCGGGGGCCGGAAACACCATATATTTT
CASSFQSGAGNTIYF
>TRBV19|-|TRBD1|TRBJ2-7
TGTGCCAGTAGTGAGCCGGGACAGGGGTATGGGGAGCAGTACTTC
CASSEPGQGYGEQYF
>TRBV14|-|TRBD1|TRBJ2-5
TGTGCCAGCAGCCTCACAGGGGGACTTAGGGAGACCCAGTACTTC
CASSLTGGLRETQYF
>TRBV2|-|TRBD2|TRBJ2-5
TGTGCCAGCAAAGCGGGGGGGCGGGAGACCCAGTACTTC
CASKAGGRETQYF
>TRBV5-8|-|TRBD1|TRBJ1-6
TGTGCCAGCAGCGACCGACAGGGGCTCAATTCACCCCTCCACTTT
CASSDRQGLNSPLHF
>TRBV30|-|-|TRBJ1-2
TGTGCCTGGAGTGTACTTGCCAGGGGTCATGGCTACACCTTC
CAWSVLARGHGYTF
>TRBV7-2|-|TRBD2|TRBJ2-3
TGTGCCAGCAGTCAAGGCCTAGCGGACTACTATTTCACAGATACGCAGTATTTT
CASSQGLADYYFTDTQYF
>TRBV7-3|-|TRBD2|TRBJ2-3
TGTGCCAGCAGCTTAATGGAGGGGCTAGCGGGGGTGAGCGATACGCAGTATTTT
CASSLMEGLAGVSDTQYF
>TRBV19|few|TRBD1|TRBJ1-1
TGTGCCAGTCGACAGGGATTGAACACTGAAGCTTTCTTT
CASRQGLNTEAFF
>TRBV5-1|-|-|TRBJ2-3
TGCGCCAGCAGCTTGCAAGGGCGGGGGCCCCGGGGCACAGATACGCAGTATTTT
CASSLQGRGPRGTDTQYF
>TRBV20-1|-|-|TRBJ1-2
TGCAGTGCTAACGGGTATGGCTACACCTTC
CSANGYGYTF
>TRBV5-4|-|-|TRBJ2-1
TGTGCCAGCAGCTTTGTCAGGGGTCCCTACAATGAGCAGTTCTTC
CASSFVRGPYNEQFF
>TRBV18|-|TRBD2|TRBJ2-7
TGTGCCAGCTCACCCCAATGGCGGGGGGTGGCCTACGAGCAGTACTTC
CASSPQWRGVAYEQYF
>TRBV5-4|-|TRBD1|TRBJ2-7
TGTGCCAGCAGCGAGTCCGGGACAGGCTCCTACGAGCAGTACTTC
CASSESGTGSYEQYF
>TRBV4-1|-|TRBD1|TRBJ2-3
TGCGCCAGCAAACCGGGACAGATGTACACAGATACGCAGTATTTT
CASKPGQMYTDTQYF
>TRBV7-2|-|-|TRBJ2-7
TGTGCCAGCAGCTTAAATGGCATCGCCTACGAGCAGTACTTC
CASSLNGIAYEQYF
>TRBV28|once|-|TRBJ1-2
TGTGCCAGCAGCTCCTTGGACAGCAACGGCTACACCTTC
CASSSLDSNGYTF
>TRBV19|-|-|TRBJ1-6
TGTGCCAGTAGTTTTGCTGGACAGCGGAGGCGATCACCCCTCCACTTT
CASSFAGQRRRSPLHF
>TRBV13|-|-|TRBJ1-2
TGTGCCAGCAGCTTAGGGGTCGGGGGCGGCTACACCTTC
CASSLGVGGGYTF
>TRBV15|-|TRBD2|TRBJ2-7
TGTGCCACCAGCAGAGATCGGACTAGCGGGGGTGCCTACGAGCAGTACTTC
CATSRDRTSGGAYEQYF
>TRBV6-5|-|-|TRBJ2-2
TGTGCCAGCAGTCTCCGGATCGGGGAGCTGTTTTTT
CASSLRIGELFF
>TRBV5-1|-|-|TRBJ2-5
TGCGCCAGCAGCCTGGGAATTGTGACGGAGACCCAGTACTTC
CASSLGIVTETQYF
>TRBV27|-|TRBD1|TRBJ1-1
TGTGCCAGCAACAGGGGACAGGGGCATGGCACTGAAGCTTTCTTT
CASNRGQGHGTEAFF
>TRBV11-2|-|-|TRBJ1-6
TGTGCCAGCAGCTTAGGAGGAGGGCTTAATTCACCCCTCCACTTT
CASSLGGGLNSPLHF
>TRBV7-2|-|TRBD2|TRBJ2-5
TGTGCCAGCAGCCGGGACTACCGGCAAGAGACCCAGTACTTC
CASSRDYRQETQYF
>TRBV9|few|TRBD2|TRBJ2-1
TGTGCCAGCAGCGTAGGGCCAGCGGGGCCCTACAATGAGCAGTTCTTC
CASSVGPAGPYNEQFF
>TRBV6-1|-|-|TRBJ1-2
TGTGCCAGCAACACCCCAGGGGTCTATGGCTACACCTTC
CASNTPGVYGYTF
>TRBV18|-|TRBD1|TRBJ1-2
TGTGCCAGCTCCCCTGGGGGACAGCGACATTTCTATGGCTACACCTTC
CASSPGGQRHFYGYTF
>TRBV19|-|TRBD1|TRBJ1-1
TGTGCCAGTAGCAGGGGGCGCGACACTGAAGCTTTCTTT
CASSRGRDTEAFF
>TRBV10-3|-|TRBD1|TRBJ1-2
TGTGCCACCGGGACAGGGTATGGCTACACCTTC
CATGTGYGYTF
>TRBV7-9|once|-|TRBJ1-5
TGTGCCAGCAGCTTAGGGCAGGGAACAAATCAGCCCCAGCATTTT
CASSLGQGTNQPQHF
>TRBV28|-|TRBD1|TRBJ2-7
TGTGCCAGCCAAACGCCGGGACAGACCTACGAGCAGTACTTC
CASQTPGQTYEQYF
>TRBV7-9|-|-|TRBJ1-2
TGTGCCAGCAGCGGCCGGGGCGATAACTATGGCTACACCTTC
CASSGRGDNYGYTF
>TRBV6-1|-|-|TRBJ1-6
TGTGCCAGCAAAAAAGCTGGGGTCGGCGATTCACCCCTCCACTTT
CASKKAGVGDSPLHF
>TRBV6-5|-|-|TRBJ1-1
TGTGCCAGCAGTTACTCCGTCGGGGGTGACGGCACTGAAGCTTTCTTT
CASSYSVGGDGTEAFF
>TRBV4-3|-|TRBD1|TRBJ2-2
TGCGCCAGCAGCCAAAGGACAGGGAGGACGGCCGGGGAGCTGTTTTTT
CASSQRTGRTAGELFF